This is a list of T cell receptor beta chains from one sample in a study of post-analysis software for immune sequencing data. Each CDR3 protein is one row after TCRdb ran MiXCR on the PCR reads. The data show hundreds of thousands of distinct CDR3 sequences, roughly 45% seen once. What was sequenced was blood. The receptors derive from a girl between 10 and 17 years old with multiple sclerosis. CDR3s leave out the opening cysteine and the closing phenylalanine or tryptophan. Each record gives: V gene, clone size, J gene, CDR3 protein. A clone size is listed for some rows: how often the clone was seen (once, few, many), or a class if it is expanded.

TRBV28	.	TRBJ1-4	ASSLNGETTNEKLF
TRBV7-2	.	TRBJ1-1	ASSPTGTLETEAF
TRBV27	.	TRBJ2-3	ASKRGDRDTDTQY
TRBV10-3	.	TRBJ1-1	AISELGQGPGGAEAF
TRBV12-3/TRBV12-4	few	TRBJ1-5	ASSPNGGGNQPQH
TRBV20-1	few	TRBJ2-7	SARPWGSDYEQY
TRBV6-6	.	TRBJ1-1	ASTTSPSNTEAF
TRBV7-9	.	TRBJ2-1	ASSLPLAGGRYEQF
TRBV20-1	.	TRBJ2-3	SARGTSGSPHADTQY
TRBV14	.	TRBJ1-2	ASSRWRAEINYGYT
TRBV20-1	few	TRBJ2-6	SARKDRGHRGANVLT
TRBV4-1	.	TRBJ2-1	ASSQDLFRALNEQF
TRBV7-2	few	TRBJ2-6	ASSLSWGAKTKAGANVLT
TRBV3-1	.	.	ASSPIRSEKTQY
TRBV20-1	.	TRBJ2-2	SARDLDTGELF
TRBV6-5	.	TRBJ1-1	ASSYSRGGNTEAF
TRBV7-2	.	TRBJ1-2	ASSQQGSYGYT